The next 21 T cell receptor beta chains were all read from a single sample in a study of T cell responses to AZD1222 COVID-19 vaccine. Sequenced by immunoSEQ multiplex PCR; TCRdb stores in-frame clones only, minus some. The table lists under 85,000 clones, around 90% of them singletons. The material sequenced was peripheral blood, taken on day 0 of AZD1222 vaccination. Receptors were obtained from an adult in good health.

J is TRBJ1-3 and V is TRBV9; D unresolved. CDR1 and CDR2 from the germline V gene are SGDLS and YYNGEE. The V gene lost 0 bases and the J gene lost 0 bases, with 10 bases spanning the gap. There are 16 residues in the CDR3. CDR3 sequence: CASSVAGGYSGNTIYF. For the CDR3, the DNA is TGTGCCAGCAGCGTAGCTGGAGGGTACTCTGGAAACACCATATATTTT.

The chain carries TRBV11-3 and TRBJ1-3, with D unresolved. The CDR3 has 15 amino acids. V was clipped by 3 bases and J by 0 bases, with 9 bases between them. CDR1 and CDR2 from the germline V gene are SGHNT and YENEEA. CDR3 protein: CASSFQVYSGNTIYF. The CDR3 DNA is TGTGCCAGCAGCTTCCAGGTATACTCTGGAAACACCATATATTTT.

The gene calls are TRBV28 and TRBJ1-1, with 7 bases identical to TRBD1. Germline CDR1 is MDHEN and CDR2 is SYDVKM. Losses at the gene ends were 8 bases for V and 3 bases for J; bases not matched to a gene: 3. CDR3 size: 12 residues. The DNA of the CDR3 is TGTGCCAGCGAGACAGGGCACACTGAAGCTTTCTTT. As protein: CASETGHTEAFF.

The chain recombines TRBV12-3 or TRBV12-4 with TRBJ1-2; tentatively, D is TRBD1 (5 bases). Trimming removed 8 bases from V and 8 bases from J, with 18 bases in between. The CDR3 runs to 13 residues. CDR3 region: CASGHQGLGGYTF. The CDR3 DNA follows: TGTGCCAGCGGACATCAGGGACTAGGCGGCTACACCTTC.

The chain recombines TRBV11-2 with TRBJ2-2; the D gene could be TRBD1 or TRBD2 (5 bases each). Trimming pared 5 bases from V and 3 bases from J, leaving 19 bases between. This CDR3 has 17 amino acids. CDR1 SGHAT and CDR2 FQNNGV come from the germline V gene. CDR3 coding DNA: TGTGCCAGCAGCATCCTCCTTGGGGACGGTGACACCGGGGAGCTGTTTTTT. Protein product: CASSILLGDGDTGELFF.

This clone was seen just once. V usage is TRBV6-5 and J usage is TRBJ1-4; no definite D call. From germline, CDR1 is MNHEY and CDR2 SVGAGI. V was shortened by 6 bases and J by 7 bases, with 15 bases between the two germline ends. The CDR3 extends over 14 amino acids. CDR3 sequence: CASRPSLWTEKLFF. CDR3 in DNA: TGTGCCAGCAGACCCAGCCTGTGGACTGAAAAACTGTTTTTT.

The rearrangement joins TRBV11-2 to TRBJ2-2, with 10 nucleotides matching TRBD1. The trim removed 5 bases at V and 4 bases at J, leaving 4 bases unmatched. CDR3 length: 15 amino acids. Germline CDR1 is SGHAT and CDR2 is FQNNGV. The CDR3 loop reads CASSDDRGRTGELFF. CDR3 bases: TGTGCCAGCAGCGACGACAGGGGGCGCACCGGGGAGCTGTTTTTT.

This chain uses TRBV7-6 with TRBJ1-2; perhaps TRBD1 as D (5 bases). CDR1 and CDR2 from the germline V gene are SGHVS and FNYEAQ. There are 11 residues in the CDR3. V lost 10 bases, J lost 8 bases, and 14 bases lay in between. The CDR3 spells CAILQGIGYTF. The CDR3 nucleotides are TGTGCCATCCTCCAGGGTATCGGCTACACCTTC.

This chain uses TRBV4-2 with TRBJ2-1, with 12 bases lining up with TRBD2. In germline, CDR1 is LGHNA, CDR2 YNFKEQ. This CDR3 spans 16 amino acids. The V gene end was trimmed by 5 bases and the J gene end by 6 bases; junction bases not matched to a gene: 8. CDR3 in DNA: TGTGCCAGCAGCTCTCAACCGGGACTAGCGGGCAATGAGCAGTTCTTC. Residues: CASSSQPGLAGNEQFF.

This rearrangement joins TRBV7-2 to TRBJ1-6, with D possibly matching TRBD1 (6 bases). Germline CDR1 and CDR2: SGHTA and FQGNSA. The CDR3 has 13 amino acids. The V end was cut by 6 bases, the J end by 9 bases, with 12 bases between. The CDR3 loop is CASSPIRGSPLHF. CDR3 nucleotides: TGTGCCAGCAGTCCAATCAGGGGTTCACCCCTCCACTTT.

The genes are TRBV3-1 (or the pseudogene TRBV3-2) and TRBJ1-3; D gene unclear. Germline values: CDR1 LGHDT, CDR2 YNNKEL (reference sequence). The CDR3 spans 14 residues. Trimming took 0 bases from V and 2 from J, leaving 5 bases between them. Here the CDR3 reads CASSQDYPGNTIYF. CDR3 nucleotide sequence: TGTGCCAGCAGCCAAGATTATCCTGGAAACACCATATATTTT.

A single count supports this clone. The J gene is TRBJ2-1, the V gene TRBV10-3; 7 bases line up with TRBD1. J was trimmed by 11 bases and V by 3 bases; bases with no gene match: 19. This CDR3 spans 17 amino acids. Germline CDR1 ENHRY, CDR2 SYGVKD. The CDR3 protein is CAISDTSGTEELGKQFF. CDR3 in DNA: TGTGCCATCAGTGACACCTCCGGGACAGAAGAACTTGGTAAGCAGTTCTTC.

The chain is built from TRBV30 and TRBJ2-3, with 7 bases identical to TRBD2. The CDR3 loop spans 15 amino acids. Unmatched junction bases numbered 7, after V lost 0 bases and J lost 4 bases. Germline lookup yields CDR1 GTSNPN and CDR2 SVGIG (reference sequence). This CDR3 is CAWSVSAGVPDTQYF. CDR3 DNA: TGTGCCTGGAGTGTAAGTGCGGGAGTTCCAGATACGCAGTATTTT.

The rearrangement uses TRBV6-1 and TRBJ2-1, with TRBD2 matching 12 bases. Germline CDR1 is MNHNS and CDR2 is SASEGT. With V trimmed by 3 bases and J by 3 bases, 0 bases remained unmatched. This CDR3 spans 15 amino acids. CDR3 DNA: TGTGCCAGCAGTGAGACTAGCGGGAGCTACAATGAGCAGTTCTTC. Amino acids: CASSETSGSYNEQFF.

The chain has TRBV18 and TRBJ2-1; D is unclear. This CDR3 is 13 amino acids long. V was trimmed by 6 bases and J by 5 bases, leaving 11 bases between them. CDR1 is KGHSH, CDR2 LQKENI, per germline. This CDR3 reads CASSRGDNNEQFF. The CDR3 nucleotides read TGTGCCAGCTCTCGCGGAGACAACAATGAGCAGTTCTTC.

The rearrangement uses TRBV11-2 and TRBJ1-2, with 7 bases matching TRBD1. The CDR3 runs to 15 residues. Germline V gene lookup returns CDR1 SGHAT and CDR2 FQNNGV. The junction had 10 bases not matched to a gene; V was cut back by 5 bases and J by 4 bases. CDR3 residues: CASSGYRGGIYGYTF. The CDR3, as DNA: TGTGCCAGCAGCGGATACAGGGGTGGTATCTATGGCTACACCTTC.

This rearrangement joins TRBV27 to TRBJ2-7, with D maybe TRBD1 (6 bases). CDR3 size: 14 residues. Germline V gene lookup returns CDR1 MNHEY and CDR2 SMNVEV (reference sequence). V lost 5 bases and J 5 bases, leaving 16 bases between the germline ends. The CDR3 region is CASSIRYRENEQYF. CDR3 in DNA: TGTGCCAGCAGTATCCGGTACAGGGAGAACGAGCAGTACTTC.

CDR3 DNA: TGTGCCAGCGGAAGGAACACCGGGGAGCTGTTTTTT. It is translated as CASGRNTGELFF. The chain couples TRBV3-1 (or the pseudogene TRBV3-2) to TRBJ2-2, with D unclear. The ends were cut back, 8 bases at V and 1 base at J, with 5 bases in the middle. In germline, CDR1 is LGHDT, CDR2 YNNKEL (reference sequence). There are 12 residues in the CDR3.

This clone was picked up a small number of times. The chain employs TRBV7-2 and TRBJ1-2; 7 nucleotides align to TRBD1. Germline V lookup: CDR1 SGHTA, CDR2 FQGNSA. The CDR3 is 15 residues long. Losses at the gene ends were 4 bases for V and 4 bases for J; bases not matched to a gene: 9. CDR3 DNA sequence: TGTGCCAGCAGCTCTGGACAGGCCTTAAGCTATGGCTACACCTTC. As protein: CASSSGQALSYGYTF.

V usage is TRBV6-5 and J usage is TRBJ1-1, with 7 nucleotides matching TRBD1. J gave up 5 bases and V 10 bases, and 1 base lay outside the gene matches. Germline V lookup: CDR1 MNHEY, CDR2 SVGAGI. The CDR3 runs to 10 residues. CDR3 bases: TGTGCCACCAGGGGGACTGAAGCTTTCTTT. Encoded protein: CATRGTEAFF.

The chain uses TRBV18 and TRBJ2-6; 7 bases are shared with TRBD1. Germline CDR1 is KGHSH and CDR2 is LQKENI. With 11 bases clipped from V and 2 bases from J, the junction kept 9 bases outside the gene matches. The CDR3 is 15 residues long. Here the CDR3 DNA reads TGTGCCGTCAAGACAGGGAATACTGGGGCCAACGTCCTGACTTTC. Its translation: CAVKTGNTGANVLTF.